Listed here are 20 T cell receptor beta chains from one sample, sequenced in a study of cytomegalovirus exposure and HLA in healthy donors. The PCR was carried out with 60 Vbeta primers and 13 Jbeta primers. Here immunoSEQ multiplex PCR was the method, and the copy in TCRdb shows in-frame clones only, minus some. Among some 120,000 clones listed, 75% to 85% were seen once. The sequencing input was PBMCs. All receptors come from a middle-aged man in good health and CMV-seronegative.

The gene calls are TRBV30 and TRBJ2-6; D may be TRBD1 (5 bases). The CDR3 loop spans 14 amino acids. Per germline, CDR1 GTSNPN and CDR2 SVGIG (reference sequence). V was cut by 1 base and J by 1 base, with 5 bases left in between. The chain's CDR3 is CAWSDRSGANVLTF. CDR3 DNA sequence: TGTGCCTGGAGTGACAGGTCTGGGGCCAACGTCCTGACTTTC.

The chain employs TRBV19 and TRBJ1-6; D possibly corresponds to TRBD1 (5 bases). Trimming pared 9 bases from V and 6 bases from J, leaving 18 bases between. CDR3 length: 15 amino acids. Per germline, CDR1 LNHDA and CDR2 SQIVND (reference sequence). Here the CDR3 reads CASSGAVVPNSPLHF. As DNA, the CDR3 is TGTGCCAGCAGCGGGGCGGTTGTTCCTAATTCACCCCTCCACTTT.

The count of this clone is one. The chain employs TRBV20-1 and TRBJ2-7, with TRBD1 as a possible D gene (5 bases). The V gene's germline CDR1 is DFQATT and CDR2 SNEGSKA (reference sequence). This CDR3 is 11 amino acids long. V gave up 0 bases and J gave up 7 bases, with 7 bases separating them. In DNA form, the CDR3 reads TGCAGTGCTAGAGACTCAGGGGAGCAGTACTTC. The encoded protein is CSARDSGEQYF.

The chain employs TRBV27 and TRBJ1-2; no clear D. From germline, CDR1 is MNHEY and CDR2 SMNVEV (reference sequence). The CDR3 contains 13 residues. V dropped 2 bases and J dropped 8 bases, with 12 bases sitting between them. The CDR3 spells CASSLGRAGGYTF. In DNA, the CDR3 is TGTGCCAGCAGTTTAGGTAGGGCGGGAGGCTACACCTTC.

This clone was detected only a few times. The chain is built from TRBV6-1 and TRBJ1-3, with D tentatively TRBD1 (6 bases). CDR3 size: 13 residues. CDR1 and CDR2 (germline): MNHNS, SASEGT. The ends were cut back, 3 bases at V and 5 bases at J, with 8 bases in the middle. The CDR3: CASSEDRRNTIYF. The CDR3 DNA follows: TGTGCCAGCAGTGAGGACAGACGAAACACCATATATTTT.

The rearrangement joins TRBV7-8 to TRBJ2-7; 7 nucleotides line up with TRBD1. In germline, CDR1 is SGHVS, CDR2 FQNEAQ. Trimming at V came to 5 bases and at J to 6 bases, leaving 7 bases not matched to a gene. There are 13 residues in the CDR3. CDR3 nucleotide sequence: TGTGCCAGCAGCACGGGACAGTTGCGCGAGCAGTACTTC. Residues: CASSTGQLREQYF.

The J gene is TRBJ2-3, the V gene TRBV6-4; a possible D gene is TRBD1 (5 bases). Between the trimmed V and J ends, which lost 0 bases and 5 bases, there was a span of 12 bases. The CDR3 has 15 amino acids. Germline V lookup: CDR1 MRHNA, CDR2 SNTAGT. The CDR3 is CASSDSGRVEDTQYF. For the CDR3, the DNA is TGTGCCAGCAGTGACTCGGGCAGGGTCGAAGATACGCAGTATTTT.

This chain joins TRBV28 and TRBJ2-7; D is ambiguous. The length of the CDR3 is 13 residues. In germline, CDR1 is MDHEN, CDR2 SYDVKM. Trimming pared 6 bases from V and 6 bases from J, leaving 15 bases between. CDR3 DNA: TGTGCCAGCAGGCCTGCTACCCTTTTCGAGCAGTACTTC. It encodes CASRPATLFEQYF.

V usage is TRBV12-5 and J usage is TRBJ2-1; perhaps TRBD2 as D (5 bases). The CDR3 spans 15 residues. The germline V gene encodes CDR1 LGHNT and CDR2 FRNRAP. The CDR3, as DNA: TGTGCCTCGGCAAGGGAGTCAAACTCCTACAATGAGCAGTTCTTC. Protein product: CASARESNSYNEQFF.

This clone has just one count. This rearrangement joins TRBV6-1 to TRBJ1-5; weak D call: TRBD1 (6 bases). CDR1 and CDR2 (germline): MNHNS, SASEGT. V was trimmed by 4 bases and J by 0 bases, leaving 16 bases between them. The CDR3 is made up of 17 amino acids. The CDR3 DNA sequence: TGTGCCAGCAGTGGGGGCAGGGGTTCAATTAGCAATCAGCCCCAGCATTTT. This gives the protein CASSGGRGSISNQPQHF.

This sequence joins TRBV5-1 and TRBJ1-1; D call uncertain. Deletions cut 0 bases from V and 0 bases from J, with 3 bases between. The CDR3 is 13 residues long. The germline V gene has CDR1 SGHRS and CDR2 YFSETQ. The CDR3 reads CASSLVVNTEAFF. The CDR3 coding sequence is TGCGCCAGCAGCTTGGTAGTGAACACTGAAGCTTTCTTT.

J is TRBJ2-1 and V is TRBV9; the match to TRBD2 covers 7 bases. Trimming took 2 bases from V and 12 from J; bases not matched to a gene: 14. Per germline, CDR1 SGDLS and CDR2 YYNGEE. The CDR3 contains 15 residues. In nucleotides, the CDR3 is TGTGCCAGCAGCGTCGGGGGGAGGGCTTCCAATTGGCAGTTCTTC. Its protein product is CASSVGGRASNWQFF.

The V gene is TRBV7-6, the J gene TRBJ1-5, with a possible D match to TRBD1 (5 bases). Germline values: CDR1 SGHVS, CDR2 FNYEAQ. Trimming left V 2 bases short and J 4 bases short, with 6 bases between. The CDR3 loop spans 13 amino acids. CDR3 coding DNA: TGTGCCAGCAGCTTAACAGGAAATCAGCCCCAGCATTTT. It encodes CASSLTGNQPQHF.

The chain is built from TRBV29-1 and TRBJ2-3, with D maybe TRBD1 (7 bases). The CDR3 totals 13 residues. Deletions cut 4 bases from V and 0 bases from J, with 8 bases between. Germline CDR1 and CDR2: SQVTM and ANQGSEA. CDR3 DNA: TGCAGCGTTGCAGGGGGGAGCACAGATACGCAGTATTTT. This translates into CSVAGGSTDTQYF.

The chain combines TRBV10-2 with TRBJ2-5; D unclear. Germline CDR1 WSHSY, CDR2 SAAADI. Between the trimmed V and J ends, which lost 7 bases and 2 bases, there was a span of 2 bases. The CDR3 covers 10 residues. CDR3 in DNA: TGCGCCAGCACACAAGAGACCCAGTACTTC. This sequence encodes CASTQETQYF.

This clone was detected only once. The rearrangement links TRBV7-9 to TRBJ1-1; no clear D. The CDR3 extends over 11 amino acids. CDR1 is SEHNR and CDR2 is FQNEAQ in the germline V gene (reference sequence). V lost 5 bases and J lost 5, with 6 bases in between. DNA for the CDR3: TGTGCCAGCAGCCTACAGACTGAAGCTTTCTTT. This codes for CASSLQTEAFF.

This rearrangement joins TRBV27 to TRBJ2-1; TRBD1 aligns across 9 bases. With V trimmed by 6 bases and J by 4 bases, 7 bases remained unmatched. Germline CDR1 MNHEY, CDR2 SMNVEV (reference sequence). The CDR3 loop spans 15 amino acids. This chain's CDR3 is CASRQQGAGYNEQFF. The CDR3 region has the DNA TGTGCCAGCAGGCAACAGGGGGCGGGTTACAATGAGCAGTTCTTC.

This clone was seen once. The gene calls are TRBV2 and TRBJ2-7; D gene uncertain. The V and J ends lost 6 bases and 1 base respectively, with 7 bases between them. CDR3 length: 12 residues. Germline CDR1 SNHLY, CDR2 FYNNEI. CDR3 in amino acids: CASRGESYEQYF. CDR3 DNA sequence: TGTGCCAGCAGGGGCGAGTCCTACGAGCAGTACTTC.

The chain joins TRBV27 to TRBJ1-1; possibly TRBD1 for D (5 bases). The CDR3 is 11 amino acids. Germline assignment: CDR1 MNHEY and CDR2 SMNVEV (reference sequence). V was trimmed by 7 bases and J by 5 bases, leaving 8 bases between them. Here the CDR3 reads CASKGWTEAFF. CDR3 DNA: TGTGCCAGCAAGGGGTGGACTGAAGCTTTCTTT.

The genes are TRBV5-1 and TRBJ2-7; D unclear. The CDR3 loop spans 11 amino acids. Trimming cost V 4 bases and J 3 bases, with 5 bases left between them. Per the germline V gene, CDR1 is SGHRS and CDR2 is YFSETQ. CDR3 DNA: TGCGCCAGCAGCGACAACTACGAGCAGTACTTC. Encoded protein: CASSDNYEQYF.